This record covers a single TCR beta chain. PCR primers comprised 60 Vbeta and 13 Jbeta primers. Method: immunoSEQ multiplex PCR; TCRdb's copy keeps in-frame clones and lacks some. The sample carries 98,000 or so clones, more than 75% recorded once. The record originates from a study of cytomegalovirus exposure and HLA in healthy donors. This receptor was identified in a woman aged 18-30 years in good health and CMV-seropositive. The sequencing sample was made of PBMCs.

CDR3 region: CASGAYDRSSYNEQFF. For the CDR3, the DNA is TGTGCCAGCGGAGCTTACGATCGTAGCTCCTACAATGAGCAGTTCTTC. J is TRBJ2-1 and V is TRBV5-6, with D uncertain. V shed 7 bases and J shed 0 bases, with 17 bases lying between them. The CDR3 has 16 amino acids. Germline-derived CDR1 and CDR2 are SGHDT and YYEEEE.